This T cell receptor beta chain derives from a study of blood T cell repertoires in COVID-19. Here immunoSEQ multiplex PCR was the method, and the copy in TCRdb shows in-frame clones only, minus some. This repertoire shows hundreds of thousands of clones, around 89% found once; its top ten account for roughly 8.9%. The V end lost 5 bases, the J end lost 2 bases, and 18 bases lay between the germline ends. This CDR3 contains 16 residues. Germline V gives CDR1 MDHEN, CDR2 SYDVKM. Source material: PBMCs or T cells enriched from blood (not recorded which). This receptor was identified in a woman aged 40 to 50 who had recovered from COVID-19. The chain uses TRBV28 and TRBJ1-1, with D possibly being TRBD1 (5 bases). CDR3 sequence reads: CASSTEGAPLNTEAFF. CDR3 DNA: TGTGCCAGCAGTACCGAAGGGGCGCCGTTAAACACTGAAGCTTTCTTT. Looking up the rest from reference TRBV28 and TRBJ1-1 gives the full variable domain: DVKVTQSSRYLVKRTGEKVFLECVQDMDHENMFWYRQDPGLGLRLIYFSYDVKMKEKGDIPEGYSVSREKKERFSLILESASTNQTSMYLCASSTEGAPLNTEAFFGQGTRLTVV.